Following are 10 T cell receptor beta chains from one sample sequenced in a study of T cells in Graves' hyperthyroidism and ophthalmopathy. It was RNA transcripts that yielded the amplified TCR beta CDR3 regions. Initially, a first-round RT-PCR of the TCR CDR3 employed the HTBI primer set. In TCRdb, the multiplex PCR reads were re-called with MiXCR into one record per CDR3 protein. The sample shows 450,000 to 500,000 distinct CDR3 sequences, under 25% of them seen only once. Specimen: blood. These receptors were taken from a woman aged 70-85 years with Graves' ophthalmopathy.

CDR3 DNA: TGTGCTAGTGGCGTAGAAAATGAGCAGTTCTTC. Residues: CASGVENEQFF. J is TRBJ2-1 and V is TRBV12-5, with unresolved D. The length of the CDR3 is 11 residues. The germline V and J ends were trimmed by 6 bases and 7 bases, with 7 bases remaining between them. Germline lookup yields CDR1 LGHNT and CDR2 FRNRAP.

The sample holds a few counts of this clonotype. V and J are TRBV3-1 and TRBJ2-3, with D perhaps TRBD2 (5 bases). Germline CDR1 and CDR2: LGHDT and YNNKEL (reference sequence). Trimming shortened V by 3 bases and J by 0 bases, and 13 bases separated the two germline ends. The CDR3 loop spans 16 amino acids. The CDR3 is CASSHGGYDSTDTQYF. Here the CDR3 DNA reads TGTGCCAGCAGCCATGGCGGGTACGACAGCACAGATACGCAGTATTTT.

This clonotype was detected a few times. This CDR3 is CASSESKPQNTQYF. The CDR3 nucleotides read TGCGCCAGCAGTGAGTCGAAGCCTCAGAATACGCAGTATTTT. This chain uses TRBV10-2 with TRBJ2-3; D gene uncertain. Germline CDR1 reads WSHSY; CDR2 reads SAAADI. Trimming removed 0 bases at V and 7 bases at J, with 11 bases between. The CDR3 covers 14 residues.

Points on this clonotype: This may come from a read error, since a much larger clone is one base off. The CDR3 here is CASLPIELARDTQYF. In DNA, the CDR3 is TGTGCCAGCTTACCAATCGAACTAGCGAGAGATACGCAGTATTTT. The chain joins TRBV18 to TRBJ2-3; 7 nucleotides match TRBD2. There are 15 residues in the CDR3. In germline, CDR1 is KGHSH, CDR2 LQKENI.

The gene calls are TRBV7-6 and TRBJ1-2; TRBD1 matches at 9 bases. V shed 5 bases, J shed 8 bases, and the junction held 6 bases outside the gene matches. Germline CDR1 SGHVS, CDR2 FNYEAQ. The CDR3 extends over 13 amino acids. The CDR3 protein is CASSPGTGIGYTF. The DNA of the CDR3 is TGTGCCAGCAGCCCCGGGACAGGGATCGGCTACACCTTC.

In this sample, this clonotype turned up many times. V gene TRBV7-8 combines with J gene TRBJ1-1, with D possibly matching TRBD1 (6 bases). V was pared by 5 bases and J by 1 base, with 11 bases between. The CDR3 has 14 amino acids. Per the germline V gene, CDR1 is SGHVS and CDR2 is FQNEAQ. The CDR3 DNA reads as TGTGCCAGCAGCCCCCTGGACAGGAACACTGAAGCTTTCTTT. Translated: CASSPLDRNTEAFF.

V usage is TRBV18 and J usage is TRBJ2-3; D is unclear. The germline V gene encodes CDR1 KGHSH and CDR2 LQKENI. The CDR3 loop spans 15 amino acids. Trimming removed 3 bases from V and 1 base from J, with 11 bases in between. The CDR3 here is CASSPTSGGTDTQYF. The DNA for the CDR3 is TGTGCCAGCTCACCGACCTCTGGGGGCACAGATACGCAGTATTTT.

This clonotype was seen only a few times. The genes are TRBV6-4 and TRBJ2-3, with D tentatively TRBD2 (6 bases). The ends were cut back, 6 bases at V and 2 bases at J, with 12 bases in the middle. Germline V CDR1 and CDR2: MRHNA, SNTAGT. CDR3 length equals 14 residues. The CDR3 spells CASREGVATDTQYF. The CDR3 region has the DNA TGTGCCAGCAGGGAGGGAGTAGCCACAGATACGCAGTATTTT.

Only a few counts were recorded for this clonotype. This chain connects TRBV6-1 to TRBJ1-5; possibly TRBD1 for D (6 bases). Trimming left V 5 bases short and J 4 bases short, with 15 bases between. The CDR3 is 15 residues long. Germline V gives CDR1 MNHNS, CDR2 SASEGT. The CDR3 bases are TGTGCCAGCAGTCCAGGGGTATGGGAAAATCAGCCCCAGCATTTT. Its translation is CASSPGVWENQPQHF.

This clonotype was found many times. This chain connects TRBV11-2 to TRBJ1-2; D is perhaps TRBD1 (5 bases). Between the trimmed V and J ends, which lost 4 bases and 5 bases, there was a span of 14 bases. CDR3 length: 14 residues. The germline gives CDR1 SGHAT, CDR2 FQNNGV. CDR3 loop: CASSSQGIQYGYTF. Written as DNA, the CDR3 is TGTGCCAGCAGCTCCCAGGGTATACAGTATGGCTACACCTTC. Full variable domain (remainder filled in from reference TRBV11-2 and TRBJ1-2): EAGVAQSPRYKIIEKRQSVAFWCNPISGHATLYWYQQILGQGPKLLIQFQNNGVVDDSQLPKDRFSAERLKGVDSTLKIQPAKLEDSAVYLCASSSQGIQYGYTFGSGTRLTVV.